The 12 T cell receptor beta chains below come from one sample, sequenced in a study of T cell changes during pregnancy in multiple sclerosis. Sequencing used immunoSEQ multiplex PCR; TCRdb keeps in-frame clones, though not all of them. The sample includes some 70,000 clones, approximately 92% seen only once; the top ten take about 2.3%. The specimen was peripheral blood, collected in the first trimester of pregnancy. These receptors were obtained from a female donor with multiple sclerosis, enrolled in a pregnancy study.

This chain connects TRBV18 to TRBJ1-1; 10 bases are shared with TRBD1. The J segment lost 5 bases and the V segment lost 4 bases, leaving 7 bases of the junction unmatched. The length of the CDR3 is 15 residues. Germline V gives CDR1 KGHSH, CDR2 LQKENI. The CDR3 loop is CASSHGTGVGTEAFF. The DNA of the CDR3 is TGTGCCAGCTCACACGGGACAGGGGTTGGGACTGAAGCTTTCTTT.

The CDR3 protein is CASSLIQANTEAFF. As DNA, the CDR3 is TGCGCCAGCAGCTTGATTCAGGCGAACACTGAAGCTTTCTTT. The chain couples TRBV5-1 to TRBJ1-1; D is uncertain. Germline V lookup: CDR1 SGHRS, CDR2 YFSETQ. V lost 1 base and J lost 1, with 8 bases in between. This CDR3 comprises 14 residues. Using reference TRBV5-1 and TRBJ1-1 for the parts outside the CDR3, the full variable domain is KAGVTQTPRYLIKTRGQQVTLSCSPISGHRSVSWYQQTPGQGLQFLFEYFSETQRNKGNFPGRFSGRQFSNSRSEMNVSTLELGDSALYLCASSLIQANTEAFFGQGTRLTVV.

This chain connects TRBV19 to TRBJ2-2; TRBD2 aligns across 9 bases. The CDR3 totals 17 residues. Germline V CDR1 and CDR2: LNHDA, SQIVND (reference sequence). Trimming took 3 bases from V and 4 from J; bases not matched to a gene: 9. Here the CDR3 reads CASSIGGASGTTGELFF. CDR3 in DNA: TGTGCCAGTAGTATTGGGGGAGCTAGCGGGACCACCGGGGAGCTGTTTTTT. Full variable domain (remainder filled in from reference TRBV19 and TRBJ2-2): DGGITQSPKYLFRKEGQNVTLSCEQNLNHDAMYWYRQDPGQGLRLIYYSQIVNDFQKGDIAEGYSVSREKKESFPLTVTSAQKNPTAFYLCASSIGGASGTTGELFFGEGSRLTVL.

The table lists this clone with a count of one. Written as DNA, the CDR3 is TGTGCCTGGAGTTCGAATGAAAAACTGTTTTTT. Translating gives CAWSSNEKLFF. The genes are TRBV30 and TRBJ1-4; D remains ambiguous. This CDR3 is 11 amino acids long. Germline V lookup: CDR1 GTSNPN, CDR2 SVGIG (reference sequence). Trimming removed 2 bases at V and 5 bases at J, with 3 bases between.

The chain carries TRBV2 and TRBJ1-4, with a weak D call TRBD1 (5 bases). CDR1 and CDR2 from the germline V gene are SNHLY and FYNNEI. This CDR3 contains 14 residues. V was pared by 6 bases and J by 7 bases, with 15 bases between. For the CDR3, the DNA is TGTGCCAGCAGGGGCGGGGCTTCGGGTGAAAAACTGTTTTTT. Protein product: CASRGGASGEKLFF.

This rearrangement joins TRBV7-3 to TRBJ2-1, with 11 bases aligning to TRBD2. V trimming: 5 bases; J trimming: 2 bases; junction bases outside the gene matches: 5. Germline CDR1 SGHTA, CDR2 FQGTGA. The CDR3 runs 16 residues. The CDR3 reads CASSLGTSGAYNEQFF. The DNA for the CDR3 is TGTGCCAGCAGCCTCGGGACTAGCGGAGCCTACAATGAGCAGTTCTTC.

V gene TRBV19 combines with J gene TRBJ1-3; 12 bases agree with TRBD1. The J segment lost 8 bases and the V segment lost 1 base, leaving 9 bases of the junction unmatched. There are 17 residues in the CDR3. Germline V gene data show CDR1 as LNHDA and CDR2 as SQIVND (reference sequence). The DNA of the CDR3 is TGTGCCAGTAGTATAGGTAGGGACAGGGGGCGAGATGACACCATATATTTT. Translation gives CASSIGRDRGRDDTIYF.

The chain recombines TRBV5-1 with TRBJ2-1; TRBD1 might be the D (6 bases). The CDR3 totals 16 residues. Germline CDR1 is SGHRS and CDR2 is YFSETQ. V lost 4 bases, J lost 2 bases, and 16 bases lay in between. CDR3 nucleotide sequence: TGCGCCAGCAGCCCATCCGGCGGACAGACCTACAATGAGCAGTTCTTC. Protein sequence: CASSPSGGQTYNEQFF. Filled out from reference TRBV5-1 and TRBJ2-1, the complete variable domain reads KAGVTQTPRYLIKTRGQQVTLSCSPISGHRSVSWYQQTPGQGLQFLFEYFSETQRNKGNFPGRFSGRQFSNSRSEMNVSTLELGDSALYLCASSPSGGQTYNEQFFGPGTRLTVL.

The CDR3 DNA reads as TGTGCCAGCTCACCGAGGACTAGCGATTTGACTGGGGCCAACGTCCTGACTTTC. This gives the protein CASSPRTSDLTGANVLTF. The gene calls are TRBV18 and TRBJ2-6, with TRBD2 matching 9 bases. The CDR3 totals 18 residues. Per the germline V gene, CDR1 is KGHSH and CDR2 is LQKENI. J gave up 2 bases and V 3 bases, and 8 bases lay outside the gene matches.

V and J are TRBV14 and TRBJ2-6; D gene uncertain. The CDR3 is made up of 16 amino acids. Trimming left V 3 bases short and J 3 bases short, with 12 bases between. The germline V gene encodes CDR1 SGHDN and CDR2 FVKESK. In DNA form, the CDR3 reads TGTGCCAGCAGCCAGCTACAGCTGAGTGGGGCCAACGTCCTGACTTTC. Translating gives CASSQLQLSGANVLTF.

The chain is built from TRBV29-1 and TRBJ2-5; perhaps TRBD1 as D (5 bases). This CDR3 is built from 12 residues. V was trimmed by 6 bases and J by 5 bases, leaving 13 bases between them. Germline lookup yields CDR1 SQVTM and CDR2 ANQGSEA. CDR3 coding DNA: TGCAGCGTAGCTAAAGGGGCCGAGACCCAGTACTTC. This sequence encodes CSVAKGAETQYF.

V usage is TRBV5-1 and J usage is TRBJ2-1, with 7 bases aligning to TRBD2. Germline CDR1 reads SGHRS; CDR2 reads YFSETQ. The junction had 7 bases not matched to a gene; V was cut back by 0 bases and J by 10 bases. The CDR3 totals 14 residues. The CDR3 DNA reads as TGCGCCAGCAGCTTGGTGGCGGGGGTTGGGGAGCAGTTCTTC. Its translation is CASSLVAGVGEQFF.